The present TCR beta chain was sequenced within a study of spatial heterogeneity in lung cancer (dated by TCRdb to between 2018 and 2021). Regarding the study in general: Beta-chain transcripts were consistently detected in greater numbers than alpha-chain transcripts, which likely reflected higher beta-chain transcript abundance. A strong correlation was found between TCR transcript counts in tumor regions and a T cell transcriptional module score from matched bulk RNA-seq. In the raw uncorrected reads, each unique combination of TCR and UMI appeared on average more than ten times. In non-small cell lung cancer, the study made a quantitative comparison of TCR alpha and beta repertoires among multiple tumor regions, matched nontumor lung and blood. Nonsynonymous mutation counts, determined by whole-exome sequencing of tumor tissue, were related to features of the TCR repertoire. Both alpha and beta chains were TCR-sequenced in samples taken at surgery, namely 220 tumor regions, 63 to 70 matched nontumor lung samples and 50 to 60 PBMC samples. The study at large found these results: Additional single-cell paired TCR alpha and beta sequencing was considered necessary to confirm, at a functional level, the hypothesis that regional TCRs recognize regional mutations. The tumor nonsynonymous mutation count correlated with the number of expanded intratumoral alpha and beta TCRs. TCR-seq was estimated to cover only approximately 6.6% of tumor T cells for alpha chains and approximately 12% for beta chains. Counts of ubiquitous and regional expanded TCRs correlated with counts of ubiquitous and regional nonsynonymous mutations, respectively.

The library was produced with 5' RACE. This sample was sequenced with a NextSeq 500. The TCR library protocol attached a unique molecular identifier to each TCR cDNA molecule to allow correction of PCR and sequencing errors. The authors' pipeline ran thus. Decombinator tools were used for TCR identification, UMI-based error correction and CDR3 extraction. Expanded TCRs were defined as those above a frequency of 2 per 1,000, corresponding to the top 1% of the tumor frequency distribution. Expanded tumor TCRs were classed as regional if statistically deemed absent (corrected P<0.05) from at least one tumor region, otherwise ubiquitous. Renyi diversity was calculated using the R vegan package after each repertoire was subsampled 100 times to 5,000 TCRs. CDR3 similarity networks were constructed using string-kernel similarity of amino acid triplets, with links drawn between CDR3s whose pairwise similarity was above 0.82. The public sequencing data were trimmed at Q25 with fastp and processed into clonotypes with MiXCR by TCRdb, which kept only in-frame beta chains. Merged by CDR3 protein, the rows form single entries marked with the most common genes and DNA. These V and J calls derive from TCRdb rather than the authors' analysis. For this sample the table gives around 8,700 distinct CDR3 sequences, of which around 5.1% were detected only once. Together, the top ten hold roughly a quarter of the sample.

The CDR3 numbers 12 residues from cysteine through phenylalanine. Of all the DNA, just the CDR3 is kept, 36 bases in frame from base 1. V is cut by 5 bases and J by 6 bases, and the space between the germline ends is 11 bases. The germline V gene provides CDR1 SGHTA and CDR2 FQGNSA. What the time point label conveys for this sample: sample taken at primary tumor resection. Donors were approximately 72 patients with early-stage, untreated non-small cell lung cancer from the lung TRACERx cohort. TCR sequencing used whole RNA extracted from tumor and nontumor lung tissue, or from cryopreserved PBMC samples, without cell sorting. Only patients with enough RNA available from two or more tumor regions were chosen for TCR sequencing. Before selection, tumor and adjacent nontumor lung specimens were reviewed by a lung pathologist. This clonotype was seen at least ten times. Its antigen remains unidentified. No clone much larger than this one lies a single base away; base qualities are absent.

The receptor's source is a female donor with early-stage non-small cell lung cancer. This specimen consisted of lung tumor tissue, obtained at surgery. The chain joins TRBV7-2 to TRBJ2-7; the D gene identity is not certain. The sequenced DNA is TGTGCCAGCAGCCTAAGTAGACGCGAGCAGTACTTC. It codes for CASSLSRREQYF.